This T cell receptor beta chain was identified during a study of blood T cell repertoires in COVID-19. Trimming took off 5 bases at V and 4 bases at J, with 8 bases between the two ends. The CDR3 consists of 12 residues. Original processing notes: Reference gene primer amplification gave estimated nucleated cell counts. Data came from immunoSEQ multiplex PCR; TCRdb stores just in-frame clones and leaves some out. V and J calls and clone size are those listed in that table; D and trimming were worked out from the DNA. Counted here are 120,000 or so clones, about 74% occurring once; the ten biggest clones make up more than 5.5%.

The TCR was taken from a man aged 55 to 70 with acute or convalescent COVID-19. The chain has TRBV12-3 or TRBV12-4 and TRBJ1-2; no clear D. Sequencing was done on a sample of peripheral blood. The CDR3 here is CASSIDTYGYTF. CDR3 nucleotides: TGTGCCAGCAGTATCGACACCTATGGCTACACCTTC.